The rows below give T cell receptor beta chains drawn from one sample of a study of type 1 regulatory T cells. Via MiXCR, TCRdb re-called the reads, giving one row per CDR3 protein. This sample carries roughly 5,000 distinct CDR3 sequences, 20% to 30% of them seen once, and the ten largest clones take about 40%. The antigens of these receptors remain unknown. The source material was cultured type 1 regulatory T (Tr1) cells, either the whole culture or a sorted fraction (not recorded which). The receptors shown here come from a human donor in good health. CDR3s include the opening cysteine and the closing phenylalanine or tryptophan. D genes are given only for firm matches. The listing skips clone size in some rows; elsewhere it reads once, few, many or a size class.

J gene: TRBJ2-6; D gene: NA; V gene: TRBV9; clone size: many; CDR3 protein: CASSVAGYPTGANVLTF; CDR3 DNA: TGTGCCAGCAGCGTAGCGGGTTACCCGACTGGGGCCAACGTCCTGACTTTC
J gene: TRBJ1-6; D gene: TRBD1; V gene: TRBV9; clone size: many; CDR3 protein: CASSVSQGARNSPLHF; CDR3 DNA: TGTGCCAGCAGCGTGTCACAGGGGGCAAGGAATTCACCCCTCCACTTT
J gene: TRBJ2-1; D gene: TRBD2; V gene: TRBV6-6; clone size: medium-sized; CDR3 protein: CASSHPGTSGGGVPFF; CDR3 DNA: TGTGCCAGCAGTCACCCCGGGACTAGCGGGGGGGGGGTCCCGTTCTTC
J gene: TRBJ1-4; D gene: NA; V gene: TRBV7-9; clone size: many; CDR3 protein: CASSWWTGGLEEKLFF; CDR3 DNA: TGTGCCAGCAGCTGGTGGACTGGGGGGCTGGAGGAAAAACTGTTTTTT
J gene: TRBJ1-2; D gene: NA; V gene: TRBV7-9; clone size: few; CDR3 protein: CASSRGDGNYGYTF; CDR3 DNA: TGTGCCAGCAGCCGAGGAGACGGAAACTATGGCTACACCTTC
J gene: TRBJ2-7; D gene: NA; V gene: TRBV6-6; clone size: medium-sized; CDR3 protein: CASSRDTNSYEQYF; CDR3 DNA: TGTGCCAGCAGTCGGGACACCAACTCCTACGAGCAGTACTTC
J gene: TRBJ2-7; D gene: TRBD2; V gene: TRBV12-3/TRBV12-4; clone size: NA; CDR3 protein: CASSATSGEQYF; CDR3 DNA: TGTGCCAGCAGCGCGACTAGCGGCGAGCAGTACTTC
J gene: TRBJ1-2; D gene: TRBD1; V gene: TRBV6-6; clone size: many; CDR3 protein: CASSYQGGTTYGYTF; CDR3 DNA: TGTGCCAGCAGTTACCAGGGGGGGACAACCTATGGCTACACCTTC
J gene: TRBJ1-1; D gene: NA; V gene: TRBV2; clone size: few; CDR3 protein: CAGVRFSGNTEAFF; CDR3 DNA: TGTGCCGGCGTACGATTTTCGGGAAACACTGAAGCTTTCTTT
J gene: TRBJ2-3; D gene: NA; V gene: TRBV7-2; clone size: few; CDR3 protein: CASSPYSTDTQYF; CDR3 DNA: TGTGCCAGCAGCCCGTACAGCACAGATACGCAGTATTTT
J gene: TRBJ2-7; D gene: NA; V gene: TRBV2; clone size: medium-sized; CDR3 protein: CASSGQGSGYEQYF; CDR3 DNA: TGTGCCAGCAGTGGGCAGGGGAGCGGGTACGAGCAGTACTTC
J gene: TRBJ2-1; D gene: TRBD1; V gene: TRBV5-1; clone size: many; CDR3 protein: CASSLVGQGDNEQFF; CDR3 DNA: TGCGCCAGCAGCTTGGTGGGACAGGGAGACAATGAGCAGTTCTTC
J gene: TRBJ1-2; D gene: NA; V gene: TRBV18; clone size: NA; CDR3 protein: CAGSPLDNGYGYTF; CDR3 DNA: TGTGCCGGCTCACCTTTGGACAACGGCTATGGCTACACCTTC
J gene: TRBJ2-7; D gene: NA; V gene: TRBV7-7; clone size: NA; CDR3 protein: CASSLAAGSSYEQYF; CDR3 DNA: TGTGCTAGCAGCTTAGCGGCCGGAAGCTCCTACGAGCAGTACTTC